The 8 T cell receptor beta chains below were found in one sample sequenced in a study of PD-L1 blockade in urothelial cancer. Time point reported: pretreatment peripheral blood. TCRdb's table, derived via immunoSEQ multiplex PCR, lists solely in-frame clones and lacks some. The top ten clones hold 11% of a sample with roughly 39,000 clones, 91% of them seen once. The sample was PBMCs, taken around atezolizumab (anti-PD-L1) treatment. The receptors here all came from a woman aged 55-70 years with urothelial cancer.

This chain connects TRBV2 to TRBJ2-5; 9 nucleotides line up with TRBD1. Germline CDR1 is SNHLY and CDR2 is FYNNEI. The CDR3 runs 17 residues. V trimming: 7 bases; J trimming: 5 bases; junction bases outside the gene matches: 17. CDR3 in DNA: TGTGCCAGCACCCTAGGGGGGACAGGGTTGCCTCTGGAGACCCAGTACTTC. It codes for CASTLGGTGLPLETQYF.

The chain has TRBV9 and TRBJ1-1; the match to TRBD1 covers 7 bases. Germline values: CDR1 SGDLS, CDR2 YYNGEE. The trim removed 4 bases at V and 1 base at J, leaving 7 bases unmatched. The CDR3 spans 15 residues. CDR3 DNA: TGTGCCAGCAGCCCACGACAGGGCCAGAACACTGAAGCTTTCTTT. Its protein is CASSPRQGQNTEAFF.

The rearrangement links TRBV7-3 to TRBJ2-3, with 11 nucleotides matching TRBD2. The CDR3 totals 15 residues. Germline loops: CDR1 SGHTA, CDR2 FQGTGA. With V trimmed by 5 bases and J by 4 bases, 5 bases remained unmatched. CDR3 region: CASSQTSGISDTQYF. CDR3 DNA: TGTGCCAGCAGCCAGACTAGCGGGATATCAGATACGCAGTATTTT.

The chain carries TRBV6-1 and TRBJ2-2, with D perhaps TRBD1 (5 bases). Germline values: CDR1 MNHNS, CDR2 SASEGT. Trimming stripped 2 bases from V and 7 bases from J, with 11 bases between. This CDR3 comprises 14 residues. The CDR3 nucleotides read TGTGCCAGCAGTGAAAGGCAGGACATCGGGGAGCTGTTTTTT. Its protein is CASSERQDIGELFF.

The rearrangement joins TRBV28 to TRBJ2-7; D possibly corresponds to TRBD2 (5 bases). CDR1 is MDHEN, CDR2 SYDVKM, per germline. V was cut by 5 bases and J by 8 bases, with 25 bases left in between. CDR3 length equals 16 residues. The CDR3 DNA sequence: TGTGCCAGCAGTCCCTCGGCGGGTGGCGTCCTAAAAAAGCAGTACTTC. It codes for CASSPSAGGVLKKQYF.

This sequence joins TRBV27 and TRBJ2-7; 7 bases fit TRBD1. This CDR3 has 16 amino acids. The ends lost 4 bases at V and 4 bases at J; junction bases unmatched: 13. Looked up from germline, CDR1 is MNHEY and CDR2 is SMNVEV (reference sequence). CDR3 nucleotide sequence: TGTGCCAGCAGTTCACGACAGGGCCGGGACAATTACGAGCAGTACTTC. Translated: CASSSRQGRDNYEQYF.

The rearrangement uses TRBV27 and TRBJ2-7; 14 positions match TRBD2. The CDR3 sequence is 18 residues long. CDR1 and CDR2 from the germline V gene are MNHEY and SMNVEV (reference sequence). The V segment lost 2 bases and the J segment 3 bases; nucleotides outside the gene matches: 9. The CDR3 sequence: CASSLTSGTSGSVYEQYF. Here the CDR3 DNA reads TGTGCCAGCAGTTTAACCTCAGGGACTAGCGGGAGTGTCTACGAGCAGTACTTC.

This chain connects TRBV11-2 to TRBJ2-7, with D unresolved. V shed 3 bases and J shed 2 bases, with 11 bases lying between them. Germline CDR1 is SGHAT and CDR2 is FQNNGV. The CDR3 is 14 amino acids. The DNA of the CDR3 is TGTGCCAGCAGCTTCCCGCGGAGCCCCTACGAGCAGTACTTC. Translating gives CASSFPRSPYEQYF.